These 10 T cell receptor beta chains share one sample of origin, sequenced in a study of T cell responses to AZD1222 COVID-19 vaccine. The repertoire was sequenced with immunoSEQ multiplex PCR; TCRdb's copy has only in-frame clones and lacks some. The sample has about 120,000 clones; around nine tenths are singletons. Material: peripheral blood, obtained on day 0 of AZD1222 vaccination. The receptors were sampled from an adult in good health.

The CDR3 loop is CASSQTGLNTEAFF. CDR3 sequence (DNA): TGCGCCAGCAGCCAGACAGGGTTGAACACTGAAGCTTTCTTT. This rearrangement joins TRBV5-1 to TRBJ1-1; 7 bases align to TRBD1. V lost 4 bases, J lost 0 bases, and 3 bases stayed unmatched. CDR1 is SGHRS, CDR2 YFSETQ, per germline. This CDR3 comprises 14 residues.

V usage is TRBV5-6 and J usage is TRBJ1-1, with a possible D match to TRBD1 (6 bases). Trimming removed 0 bases from V and 4 bases from J, with 13 bases in between. This CDR3 is built from 15 residues. Looked up from germline, CDR1 is SGHDT and CDR2 is YYEEEE. The chain's CDR3 is CASSLEQGGGTEAFF. The CDR3 nucleotides are TGTGCCAGCAGCTTGGAACAAGGGGGGGGCACTGAAGCTTTCTTT.

The chain recombines TRBV6-4 with TRBJ2-7; a possible D gene is TRBD1 (7 bases). V was pared by 7 bases and J by 6 bases, with 13 bases between. CDR3 length equals 12 residues. Germline values: CDR1 MRHNA, CDR2 SNTAGT. CDR3 region: CASIFQGGEQYF. The DNA of the CDR3 is TGTGCCAGCATTTTCCAGGGGGGCGAGCAGTACTTC.

The CDR3 reads CASSRGGLAGVAYNEQFF. The DNA for the CDR3 is TGTGCCAGCAGCCGAGGGGGGCTAGCGGGAGTCGCGTACAATGAGCAGTTCTTC. J is TRBJ2-1 and V is TRBV11-2; 10 bases match TRBD2. The CDR3 consists of 18 residues. Trimming at V came to 5 bases and at J to 4 bases, leaving 14 bases not matched to a gene. The germline CDR1 and CDR2 sequences are SGHAT and FQNNGV.

The CDR3 is CASSPVGRVREKLFF. CDR3 in DNA: TGTGCCAGCAGTCCCGTGGGAAGGGTCCGGGAAAAACTGTTTTTT. The chain carries TRBV28 and TRBJ1-4; D is ambiguous. This CDR3 has 15 amino acids. Germline-derived CDR1 and CDR2 are MDHEN and SYDVKM. Deletions cut 5 bases from V and 8 bases from J, with 18 bases between.

The chain carries TRBV29-1 and TRBJ2-5; D not certain. Germline lookup yields CDR1 SQVTM and CDR2 ANQGSEA. The CDR3 sequence is 12 residues long. V was shortened by 3 bases and J by 5 bases, with 10 bases between the two germline ends. The CDR3 spells CSVEYLEETQYF. CDR3 in DNA: TGCAGCGTTGAGTATTTGGAGGAGACCCAGTACTTC.

J is TRBJ1-2 and V is TRBV12-3 or TRBV12-4; unclear D gene. Trimming stripped 8 bases from V and 12 bases from J, with 13 bases between. There are 10 residues in the CDR3. The CDR3 is CASHRTTHTF. CDR3 DNA: TGTGCCAGCCACAGAACAACGCACACCTTC.

V is TRBV19 and J is TRBJ2-1; 9 positions match TRBD1. Looked up from germline, CDR1 is LNHDA and CDR2 is SQIVND (reference sequence). The CDR3 contains 15 residues. The V and J ends lost 4 bases and 7 bases, in that order; junction bases with no gene match: 8. The CDR3 sequence: CASSNPYRGRNEQFF. The CDR3 DNA reads as TGTGCCAGTAGTAACCCCTACAGGGGGCGAAATGAGCAGTTCTTC.

V and J are TRBV11-3 and TRBJ2-7, with D unclear. The germline gives CDR1 SGHNT, CDR2 YENEEA. The CDR3 runs to 14 residues. Trimming shortened V by 1 base and J by 0 bases, and 7 bases separated the two germline ends. The CDR3: CASSLGPSSYEQYF. CDR3 DNA sequence: TGTGCCAGCAGCTTAGGGCCGAGCTCCTACGAGCAGTACTTC.

The CDR3 here is CAWTRQGSLDSPLHF. The DNA of the CDR3 is TGTGCCTGGACTAGACAGGGGTCCCTTGATTCACCCCTCCACTTT. This rearrangement joins TRBV30 to TRBJ1-6, with TRBD1 matching over 8 bases. Germline assignment: CDR1 GTSNPN and CDR2 SVGIG (reference sequence). J lost 8 bases, V lost 4 bases, and 10 bases had no gene match. The CDR3 totals 15 residues.